A selection of T cell receptor beta chains follows, all from one sample in a study of OX40 agonist ivuxolimab in advanced cancers. Here immunoSEQ multiplex PCR was the method, and the copy in TCRdb shows in-frame clones only, minus some. The sample contains about 20,000 clones, just over 70% of which appear only once. The sequencing here drew on CD4+ or CD8+ T cells sorted from blood, taken in a trial of the OX40 agonist ivuxolimab. Source of these receptors: an adult with an advanced solid tumor such as melanoma, head and neck, liver or kidney cancer. Both conserved end residues are part of each CDR3. D genes are given only for firm matches. Rows give clone size only sometimes, using once, few, many, or a class for an expanded clone.

j_gene: TRBJ2-1; d_gene: NA; abundance: NA; v_gene: TRBV27; CDR3aa: CASSLLGQWDEQFF; CDR3nt: TGTGCCAGCAGTTTATTAGGTCAATGGGATGAGCAGTTCTTC
j_gene: TRBJ2-2; d_gene: NA; abundance: NA; v_gene: TRBV28; CDR3aa: CASNPGTYTGELFF; CDR3nt: TGTGCCAGCAACCCCGGGACCTACACCGGGGAGCTGTTTTTT
j_gene: TRBJ2-6; d_gene: NA; abundance: few; v_gene: TRBV27; CDR3aa: CASKEGGEGGANVLTF; CDR3nt: TGTGCCAGCAAGGAAGGAGGGGAAGGTGGGGCCAACGTCCTGACTTTC
j_gene: TRBJ2-7; d_gene: TRBD2; abundance: NA; v_gene: TRBV7-6; CDR3aa: CASSLVSASGSLEQYF; CDR3nt: TGTGCCAGCAGCTTAGTCTCCGCTAGCGGGTCCCTGGAGCAGTACTTC
j_gene: TRBJ1-5; d_gene: NA; abundance: few; v_gene: TRBV7-8; CDR3aa: CASSLAENSNQPQHF; CDR3nt: TGTGCCAGCAGCTTAGCCGAAAATAGCAATCAGCCCCAGCATTTT
j_gene: TRBJ2-5; d_gene: TRBD1; abundance: NA; v_gene: TRBV27; CDR3aa: CASRIGWGQVGETQYF; CDR3nt: TGTGCCAGCAGGATAGGGTGGGGACAGGTGGGAGAGACCCAGTACTTC
j_gene: TRBJ1-1; d_gene: NA; abundance: NA; v_gene: TRBV6-6; CDR3aa: CASSYAGENTEAFF; CDR3nt: TGTGCCAGCAGTTACGCGGGAGAGAACACTGAAGCTTTCTTT
j_gene: TRBJ1-2; d_gene: NA; abundance: NA; v_gene: TRBV2; CDR3aa: CASSGPELNYGYTF; CDR3nt: TGTGCCAGCAGTGGGCCAGAACTCAACTATGGCTACACCTTC
j_gene: TRBJ2-5; d_gene: NA; abundance: few; v_gene: TRBV27; CDR3aa: CASSLNSPRRETQYF; CDR3nt: TGTGCCAGCAGTTTAAATTCACCCCGCCGGGAGACCCAGTACTTC
j_gene: TRBJ2-1; d_gene: NA; abundance: NA; v_gene: TRBV6-5; CDR3aa: CASSYEMGAYNEQFF; CDR3nt: TGTGCCAGCAGTTACGAGATGGGGGCTTACAATGAGCAGTTCTTC
j_gene: TRBJ1-2; d_gene: NA; abundance: NA; v_gene: TRBV7-1; CDR3aa: CASSPQGSGYTF; CDR3nt: TGTGCCAGCAGCCCTCAGGGAAGCGGCTACACCTTC
j_gene: TRBJ1-2; d_gene: NA; abundance: NA; v_gene: TRBV18; CDR3aa: CASSPERGSGANYGYTF; CDR3nt: TGTGCCAGCTCACCGGAAAGGGGGAGCGGAGCTAACTATGGCTACACCTTC
j_gene: TRBJ2-3; d_gene: TRBD1; abundance: NA; v_gene: TRBV28; CDR3aa: CASSLPQLTGADADTQYF; CDR3nt: TGTGCCAGCAGTCTTCCTCAACTAACAGGGGCCGATGCAGATACGCAGTATTTT
j_gene: TRBJ2-3; d_gene: TRBD2; abundance: NA; v_gene: TRBV28; CDR3aa: CASSFEREGTDTQYF; CDR3nt: TGTGCCAGCAGTTTTGAGCGGGAGGGCACAGATACGCAGTATTTT
j_gene: TRBJ1-4; d_gene: NA; abundance: NA; v_gene: TRBV10-3; CDR3aa: CAISVEQGPNEKLFF; CDR3nt: TGTGCCATCAGTGTGGAACAGGGACCTAATGAAAAACTGTTTTTT
j_gene: TRBJ1-1; d_gene: NA; abundance: NA; v_gene: TRBV28; CDR3aa: CATIKGHGVLEAFF; CDR3nt: TGTGCCACCATAAAGGGCCATGGGGTCCTTGAAGCTTTCTTT
j_gene: TRBJ1-5; d_gene: NA; abundance: few; v_gene: TRBV14; CDR3aa: CASSHSTGIRSGNQPQHF; CDR3nt: TGTGCCAGCAGCCACTCAACAGGGATCCGGTCGGGCAATCAGCCCCAGCATTTT
j_gene: TRBJ2-5; d_gene: TRBD2; abundance: NA; v_gene: TRBV5-1; CDR3aa: CASTLWGGQETQYF; CDR3nt: TGCGCCAGCACCCTCTGGGGGGGCCAAGAGACCCAGTACTTC
j_gene: TRBJ1-1; d_gene: TRBD1; abundance: NA; v_gene: TRBV27; CDR3aa: CASSLSGDSLRSEAFF; CDR3nt: TGTGCCAGCAGTTTATCCGGGGACAGCCTCCGCAGTGAAGCTTTCTTT
j_gene: TRBJ2-5; d_gene: NA; abundance: NA; v_gene: TRBV28; CDR3aa: CASSVRRGWGPEETQYF; CDR3nt: TGTGCCAGCAGTGTTAGAAGAGGGTGGGGTCCTGAAGAGACCCAGTACTTC
j_gene: TRBJ2-7; d_gene: TRBD2; abundance: NA; v_gene: TRBV27; CDR3aa: CASSLGLAGAGEQYF; CDR3nt: TGTGCCAGCAGTTTAGGACTAGCGGGAGCAGGCGAGCAGTACTTC
j_gene: TRBJ2-7; d_gene: NA; abundance: NA; v_gene: TRBV6-6; CDR3aa: CARIMGLACYEQYF; CDR3nt: TGTGCCAGGATTATGGGGCTAGCGTGCTACGAGCAGTACTTC
j_gene: TRBJ2-7; d_gene: NA; abundance: NA; v_gene: TRBV6-6; CDR3aa: CASSYLESSYEQYF; CDR3nt: TGTGCCAGCAGTTACCTAGAAAGCTCCTACGAGCAGTACTTC
j_gene: TRBJ2-7; d_gene: NA; abundance: NA; v_gene: TRBV6-1; CDR3aa: CASSEYGSGGYEQYF; CDR3nt: TGTGCCAGCAGTGAATACGGGTCCGGGGGCTACGAGCAGTACTTC
j_gene: TRBJ2-1; d_gene: TRBD1; abundance: NA; v_gene: TRBV27; CDR3aa: CASSLDLGTGVLDEQFF; CDR3nt: TGTGCCAGCAGTTTAGACCTAGGGACAGGGGTCTTGGATGAGCAGTTCTTC
j_gene: TRBJ2-3; d_gene: TRBD2; abundance: NA; v_gene: TRBV28; CDR3aa: CASSLERERELTDTQYF; CDR3nt: TGTGCCAGCAGTTTAGAACGCGAGCGGGAGTTGACAGATACGCAGTATTTT
j_gene: TRBJ2-1; d_gene: TRBD2; abundance: NA; v_gene: TRBV4-3; CDR3aa: CASSQDSSGLVSGEQFF; CDR3nt: TGCGCCAGCAGCCAAGATTCGTCGGGACTAGTGTCAGGTGAGCAGTTCTTC
j_gene: TRBJ2-7; d_gene: TRBD2; abundance: NA; v_gene: TRBV6-5; CDR3aa: CASRPAGGPHYEQYF; CDR3nt: TGTGCCAGCAGACCCGCGGGAGGTCCCCACTACGAGCAGTACTTC
j_gene: TRBJ2-7; d_gene: TRBD2; abundance: NA; v_gene: TRBV28; CDR3aa: CASSSRTSGAYEQYF; CDR3nt: TGTGCCAGCAGTTCTCGGACTAGCGGGGCCTACGAGCAGTACTTC
j_gene: TRBJ2-5; d_gene: NA; abundance: NA; v_gene: TRBV5-1; CDR3aa: CASSVRAWGQETQYF; CDR3nt: TGCGCCAGCAGCGTTAGGGCTTGGGGCCAAGAGACCCAGTACTTC
j_gene: TRBJ2-7; d_gene: NA; abundance: few; v_gene: TRBV4-1; CDR3aa: CASSQDGGPYEQYF; CDR3nt: TGCGCCAGCAGCCAAGATGGGGGGCCCTACGAGCAGTACTTC
j_gene: TRBJ2-1; d_gene: NA; abundance: few; v_gene: TRBV2; CDR3aa: CASSEGYNEQFF; CDR3nt: TGTGCCAGCAGTGAAGGGTACAATGAGCAGTTCTTC
j_gene: TRBJ2-1; d_gene: TRBD2; abundance: NA; v_gene: TRBV5-4; CDR3aa: CASSQVAGVPNEQFF; CDR3nt: TGTGCCAGCAGCCAAGTAGCGGGAGTCCCTAATGAGCAGTTCTTC
j_gene: TRBJ2-7; d_gene: NA; abundance: NA; v_gene: TRBV28; CDR3aa: CASSPQGTLNYEQYF; CDR3nt: TGTGCCAGCAGCCCACAGGGCACCCTCAACTACGAGCAGTACTTC
j_gene: TRBJ2-2; d_gene: TRBD1; abundance: NA; v_gene: TRBV7-9; CDR3aa: CASSGRDRGITGELFF; CDR3nt: TGTGCCAGCAGCGGACGGGACAGGGGGATTACCGGGGAGCTGTTTTTT
j_gene: TRBJ1-2; d_gene: TRBD1; abundance: NA; v_gene: TRBV5-3; CDR3aa: CARRPGQVRDGYTF; CDR3nt: TGTGCCAGAAGACCTGGACAGGTCCGGGATGGCTACACCTTC
j_gene: TRBJ1-2; d_gene: TRBD1; abundance: NA; v_gene: TRBV6-5; CDR3aa: CASSPGQNYGYTF; CDR3nt: TGTGCCAGCAGTCCGGGACAGAACTATGGCTACACCTTC
j_gene: TRBJ2-1; d_gene: TRBD2; abundance: NA; v_gene: TRBV4-1; CDR3aa: CASSHGLANNEQFF; CDR3nt: TGCGCCAGCAGCCACGGACTAGCGAACAATGAGCAGTTCTTC
j_gene: TRBJ1-2; d_gene: NA; abundance: few; v_gene: TRBV11-1; CDR3aa: CASSLARDEANYGYTF; CDR3nt: TGTGCCAGCAGCTTAGCCAGGGACGAAGCTAACTATGGCTACACCTTC
j_gene: TRBJ2-7; d_gene: NA; abundance: medium-sized; v_gene: TRBV5-1; CDR3aa: CASSLVQYEQYF; CDR3nt: TGCGCCAGCAGCTTGGTCCAGTACGAGCAGTACTTC
j_gene: TRBJ1-1; d_gene: NA; abundance: NA; v_gene: TRBV2; CDR3aa: CASRDGGTEAFF; CDR3nt: TGTGCCAGCAGAGACGGGGGGACTGAAGCTTTCTTT
j_gene: TRBJ2-1; d_gene: TRBD2; abundance: NA; v_gene: TRBV5-1; CDR3aa: CATQSGDSRNEQFF; CDR3nt: TGTGCCACCCAGAGCGGGGATTCGAGAAATGAGCAGTTCTTC
j_gene: TRBJ2-7; d_gene: NA; abundance: few; v_gene: TRBV11-3; CDR3aa: CASSLSSYEQYF; CDR3nt: TGTGCCAGCAGCTTATCCTCCTACGAGCAGTACTTC
j_gene: TRBJ2-1; d_gene: NA; abundance: NA; v_gene: TRBV16; CDR3aa: CASSPGPGYNEQFF; CDR3nt: TGTGCCAGCAGCCCAGGCCCAGGCTACAATGAGCAGTTCTTC
j_gene: TRBJ2-5; d_gene: NA; abundance: NA; v_gene: TRBV6-1; CDR3aa: CASKGPRETQYF; CDR3nt: TGTGCCAGCAAAGGCCCGAGGGAGACCCAGTACTTC
j_gene: TRBJ1-1; d_gene: NA; abundance: NA; v_gene: TRBV30; CDR3aa: CAWSVSSSLVFF; CDR3nt: TGTGCCTGGAGCGTTTCCTCTAGCTTGGTTTTCTTT
j_gene: TRBJ2-3; d_gene: TRBD2; abundance: NA; v_gene: TRBV9; CDR3aa: CASSIMAGGSDTQYF; CDR3nt: TGTGCCAGCAGCATTATGGCGGGAGGGTCAGATACGCAGTATTTT
j_gene: TRBJ2-7; d_gene: TRBD2; abundance: NA; v_gene: TRBV7-8; CDR3aa: CASSLGSGLAGYYEQYF; CDR3nt: TGTGCCAGCAGCTTAGGATCCGGACTAGCGGGTTATTACGAGCAGTACTTC
j_gene: TRBJ2-1; d_gene: TRBD2; abundance: medium-sized; v_gene: TRBV7-9; CDR3aa: CASSLVSIQGLAGFDEQFF; CDR3nt: TGTGCCAGCAGCTTAGTCAGTATTCAGGGGCTAGCGGGATTTGATGAGCAGTTCTTC
j_gene: TRBJ2-7; d_gene: NA; abundance: NA; v_gene: TRBV4-1; CDR3aa: CASSHLQSYEQYF; CDR3nt: TGCGCCAGCAGCCACTTACAATCCTACGAGCAGTACTTC
j_gene: TRBJ1-2; d_gene: NA; abundance: NA; v_gene: TRBV11-3; CDR3aa: CASSPVGYGYTF; CDR3nt: TGTGCCAGCAGCCCCGTTGGCTATGGCTACACCTTC
j_gene: TRBJ2-3; d_gene: NA; abundance: NA; v_gene: TRBV13; CDR3aa: CASSPAGTLDTQYF; CDR3nt: TGTGCCAGCAGCCCCGCCGGGACGTTGGATACGCAGTATTTT
j_gene: TRBJ2-3; d_gene: TRBD2; abundance: NA; v_gene: TRBV7-2; CDR3aa: CASSSPAGGISRTDTQYF; CDR3nt: TGTGCCAGCAGCTCTCCCGCGGGAGGGATCTCTCGCACAGATACGCAGTATTTT
j_gene: TRBJ2-1; d_gene: NA; abundance: few; v_gene: TRBV15; CDR3aa: CATSRQGQSSYNEQFF; CDR3nt: TGTGCCACCAGCAGACAGGGGCAATCCTCCTACAATGAGCAGTTCTTC
j_gene: TRBJ2-7; d_gene: TRBD1; abundance: NA; v_gene: TRBV9; CDR3aa: CASSSRTGIDEQYF; CDR3nt: TGTGCCAGCAGCTCCCGGACAGGGATCGACGAGCAGTACTTC
j_gene: TRBJ1-1; d_gene: NA; abundance: NA; v_gene: TRBV30; CDR3aa: CAWRVGGRTEAFF; CDR3nt: TGTGCCTGGAGGGTTGGAGGGCGAACTGAAGCTTTCTTT
j_gene: TRBJ2-1; d_gene: TRBD1; abundance: NA; v_gene: TRBV7-2; CDR3aa: CASSLGDRDWDEQFF; CDR3nt: TGTGCCAGCAGCTTAGGGGACAGGGATTGGGATGAGCAGTTCTTC
j_gene: TRBJ2-1; d_gene: NA; abundance: NA; v_gene: TRBV9; CDR3aa: CASSGAWAGYNEQFF; CDR3nt: TGTGCCAGCAGCGGAGCCTGGGCGGGGTATAATGAGCAGTTCTTC
j_gene: TRBJ1-1; d_gene: TRBD1; abundance: NA; v_gene: TRBV11-2; CDR3aa: CASREGTGGYTEAFF; CDR3nt: TGTGCCAGCAGGGAGGGGACAGGGGGTTACACTGAAGCTTTCTTT
j_gene: TRBJ1-2; d_gene: TRBD1; abundance: NA; v_gene: TRBV7-8; CDR3aa: CASSLTRTGGDYGYTF; CDR3nt: TGTGCCAGCAGCTTAACAAGGACAGGGGGGGACTATGGCTACACCTTC